This T cell receptor (beta chain) was recorded in a study of control samples from healthy donors and cancer patients. CDR1 and CDR2 (germline): MNHNY, SVGAGI (reference sequence). V lost 2 bases, J lost 5 bases, and 2 bases lay in between. This CDR3 comprises 11 residues. Clones were sequenced by immunoSEQ multiplex PCR, and TCRdb holds only the in-frame ones, with some missing. The sample carries some 70,000 clones, 75% to 85% recorded once. The sequence was obtained from a man in his sixties in good health. Input material: blood. V is TRBV6-6 and J is TRBJ2-3; D not resolved. The CDR3 reads CASSYKDTQYF. The DNA for the CDR3 is TGTGCCAGCAGTTACAAAGATACGCAGTATTTT.